A single sample gave rise to the 7 T cell receptor beta chains below, sequenced in a study of PD-L1 blockade in urothelial cancer. Assay used: immunoSEQ multiplex PCR; TCRdb lists only in-frame clones, some missing. Of 30,000 to 50,000 clones in the sample, about 89% were seen once. The specimen comprised PBMCs, sampled around atezolizumab (anti-PD-L1) treatment. The receptors originated from a man in his sixties with urothelial cancer.

This chain uses TRBV14 with TRBJ2-3, with D possibly being TRBD1 (6 bases). With 2 bases removed from V and 4 bases from J, the gap between germline ends came to 16 bases. This CDR3 comprises 16 residues. Germline V CDR1 and CDR2: SGHDN, FVKESK. The CDR3 DNA follows: TGTGCCAGCAGCCAATTCTTGGACAGTTACTCAGATACGCAGTATTTT. It specifies CASSQFLDSYSDTQYF. The whole variable domain, filled in from reference TRBV14 and TRBJ2-3, reads EAGVTQFPSHSVIEKGQTVTLRCDPISGHDNLYWYRRVMGKEIKFLLHFVKESKQDESGMPNNRFLAERTGGTYSTLKVQPAELEDSGVYFCASSQFLDSYSDTQYFGPGTRLTVL.

This chain joins TRBV6-5 and TRBJ1-4, with D possibly matching TRBD1 (6 bases). The CDR3 is 14 amino acids. The V end was cut by 7 bases, the J end by 7 bases, with 16 bases between. In germline, CDR1 is MNHEY, CDR2 SVGAGI. Here the CDR3 DNA reads TGTGCCAGCACCAGGGGTCGAGGGAGTGAAAAACTGTTTTTT. This translates into CASTRGRGSEKLFF.

The J gene is TRBJ2-1, the V gene TRBV15; 10 nucleotides line up with TRBD2. Germline trimming cut 4 bases from V and 8 bases from J; bases unmatched to any gene: 8. CDR3 length: 15 amino acids. Germline V CDR1 and CDR2: LNHNV, YYDKDF (reference sequence). In nucleotides, the CDR3 is TGTGCCACCAGCACCGGGACTAGCGATACCTATGAGCAGTTCTTC. It codes for CATSTGTSDTYEQFF.

V and J are TRBV7-3 and TRBJ2-1, with D maybe TRBD2 (5 bases). The CDR3 length is 13 residues. CDR1 and CDR2 from the germline V gene are SGHTA and FQGTGA. Trimming took off 3 bases at V and 8 bases at J, with 11 bases between the two ends. CDR3 in amino acids: CASSFRLNDEQFF. CDR3 coding DNA: TGTGCCAGCAGCTTTCGACTAAACGATGAGCAGTTCTTC.

The V call is TRBV11-2, the J call TRBJ2-7; TRBD1 matches 11 bases. Germline-derived CDR1 and CDR2 are SGHAT and FQNNGV. Unmatched junction bases numbered 15, after V lost 5 bases and J lost 3 bases. The CDR3 is 18 amino acids. This chain's CDR3 is CASSRDGQGAYPHYEQYF. The CDR3 coding sequence is TGTGCCAGCAGCAGGGATGGACAGGGGGCTTACCCCCACTACGAGCAGTACTTC.

The chain uses TRBV2 and TRBJ2-1; 7 nucleotides agree with TRBD2. J lost 5 bases, V lost 4 bases, and 11 bases had no gene match. Germline-derived CDR1 and CDR2 are SNHLY and FYNNEI. The CDR3 length is 16 residues. The CDR3 sequence: CASSANLAEPNNEQFF. The CDR3 nucleotides are TGTGCCAGCAGTGCGAACCTAGCGGAGCCGAACAATGAGCAGTTCTTC.

This rearrangement joins TRBV5-1 to TRBJ1-4, with a tentative D call TRBD1 (6 bases). The CDR3 is made up of 14 amino acids. Germline V gene data show CDR1 as SGHRS and CDR2 as YFSETQ. V gave up 4 bases and J gave up 7 bases, with 14 bases separating them. CDR3 nucleotides: TGCGCCAGCAGCGACCACAGGGTGCGTGAAAAACTGTTTTTT. Its protein is CASSDHRVREKLFF.